Shown below are 13 T cell receptor beta chains from a single sample sequenced in a study of vaccination and CD4 T cells after COVID-19. As for treatment: approximately nine-day PBMC culture with coronavirus spike peptide pools or control peptides (ViraFEST assay). Their target antigens are unknown. Sequencing of DNA taken from cultured CD4+ T cells relied on the Oncomine TCR Beta short-read assay. TCRdb processed the PCR reads anew with MiXCR; each CDR3 protein has one entry. This table has under 20,000 distinct CDR3 sequences, 45% to 60% appearing once. The sequencing input was CD4+ T cells from blood, cultured in vitro. These receptors all come from a human donor who had recovered from COVID-19.

The chain has TRBV7-2 and TRBJ2-7, with 8 nucleotides matching TRBD1. After removal of 3 bases from V and 6 bases from J, the junction contained 10 bases not matched to a gene. CDR1 is SGHTA and CDR2 is FQGNSA in the germline V gene. CDR3 size: 15 residues. For the CDR3, the DNA is TGTGCCAGCAGCTTGGGGTGGGCAGGGGGCCTCGAGCAGTACTTC. It encodes CASSLGWAGGLEQYF.

The gene calls are TRBV6-5 and TRBJ2-1, with 11 bases aligning to TRBD2. The CDR3 length is 15 residues. Germline trimming cut 4 bases from V and 3 bases from J; bases unmatched to any gene: 2. The germline gives CDR1 MNHEY, CDR2 SVGAGI. The CDR3 coding sequence is TGTGCCAGCAGTTCCGGGACTAGCGGCTACAATGAGCAGTTCTTC. It encodes CASSSGTSGYNEQFF.

This clonotype was picked up a small number of times. This chain's CDR3 is CATSDSLPETNTGELFF. The CDR3, as DNA: TGTGCCACCAGTGATTCTCTCCCCGAGACGAACACCGGGGAGCTGTTTTTT. V and J are TRBV24-1 and TRBJ2-2; D remains ambiguous. V lost 2 bases, J lost 0 bases, and 12 bases lay in between. This CDR3 is 17 amino acids long. Germline values: CDR1 KGHDR, CDR2 SFDVKD.

The V call is TRBV6-5, the J call TRBJ2-3; the D gene is possibly TRBD2 (6 bases). V dropped 0 bases and J dropped 2 bases, with 18 bases sitting between them. Germline V CDR1 and CDR2: MNHEY, SVGAGI. This CDR3 contains 18 residues. In DNA form, the CDR3 reads TGTGCCAGCAGTTACTCGGCCGGGTTGGGGGGAAACACAGATACGCAGTATTTT. It yields the protein CASSYSAGLGGNTDTQYF.

CDR3 protein: CASRGGTMNTGELFF. For the CDR3, the DNA is TGTGCCAGCAGGGGGGGGACCATGAACACCGGGGAGCTGTTTTTT. The gene calls are TRBV6-1 and TRBJ2-2; 7 bases match TRBD2. The CDR3 has 15 amino acids. Germline CDR1 and CDR2: MNHNS and SASEGT. After removal of 6 bases from V and 1 base from J, the junction contained 5 bases not matched to a gene.

This chain links TRBV5-1 with TRBJ2-2, with 10 bases identical to TRBD2. Unmatched junction bases numbered 5, after V lost 2 bases and J lost 1 base. The CDR3 sequence is 17 residues long. CDR1 and CDR2 (germline): SGHRS, YFSETQ. The CDR3 DNA is TGCGCCAGCAGCTTAGAGGGACTAGCGAGGAACACCGGGGAGCTGTTTTTT. This sequence encodes CASSLEGLARNTGELFF.

This clonotype was seen a few times. This chain joins TRBV20-1 and TRBJ2-1; tentative D call: TRBD2 (6 bases). The CDR3 runs to 15 residues. CDR1 DFQATT and CDR2 SNEGSKA come from the germline V gene (reference sequence). V lost 4 bases, J lost 4 bases, and 17 bases lay in between. The CDR3 protein is CSAKHPGLRYNEQFF. DNA for the CDR3: TGCAGTGCTAAACACCCCGGACTAAGATACAATGAGCAGTTCTTC.

The CDR3 sequence is CASSSGEGVETQYF. The CDR3 coding sequence is TGTGCCAGCAGTTCGGGGGAGGGTGTGGAGACCCAGTACTTC. J is TRBJ2-5 and V is TRBV6-2 or TRBV6-3, with 7 positions matching TRBD2. Per the germline V gene, CDR1 is MNHEY and CDR2 is SVGEGT. The trim removed 4 bases at V and 5 bases at J, leaving 7 bases unmatched. This CDR3 comprises 14 residues.

The chain combines TRBV20-1 with TRBJ2-1; TRBD1 agrees at 9 bases. Germline V gives CDR1 DFQATT, CDR2 SNEGSKA (reference sequence). The CDR3 is 16 residues long. The V segment lost 3 bases and the J segment 7 bases; nucleotides outside the gene matches: 13. The CDR3 protein is CSASPRTGAGLNEQFF. Written as DNA, the CDR3 is TGCAGTGCTAGCCCGCGGACAGGGGCGGGTCTGAATGAGCAGTTCTTC.

The chain employs TRBV20-1 and TRBJ2-1, with 13 bases matching TRBD2. There are 14 residues in the CDR3. The germline V gene has CDR1 DFQATT and CDR2 SNEGSKA (reference sequence). V was clipped by 6 bases and J by 7 bases; unmatched bases: 6. CDR3 protein: CSAATSGRSNEQFF. Written as DNA, the CDR3 is TGCAGTGCAGCGACTAGCGGGAGGTCAAATGAGCAGTTCTTC.

This clonotype was observed a handful of times. This chain links TRBV20-1 with TRBJ2-2; the D gene is possibly TRBD2 (5 bases). V lost 7 bases, J lost 4 bases, and 13 bases lay in between. Germline CDR1 and CDR2: DFQATT and SNEGSKA (reference sequence). The CDR3 sequence is 13 residues long. CDR3 loop: CSVGSVLTGELFF. CDR3 DNA sequence: TGCAGTGTCGGTAGCGTTCTCACCGGGGAGCTGTTTTTT.

This sequence joins TRBV14 and TRBJ1-5; D gene ambiguous. Trimming cost V 1 base and J 5 bases, with 6 bases left between them. In germline, CDR1 is SGHDN, CDR2 FVKESK. The CDR3 is made up of 13 amino acids. The CDR3 here is CASSQGADQPQHF. CDR3 DNA sequence: TGTGCCAGCAGCCAAGGGGCTGATCAGCCCCAGCATTTT.

The chain carries TRBV24-1 and TRBJ2-7, with 16 bases aligning to TRBD2. Losses at the gene ends were 4 bases for V and 7 bases for J; bases not matched to a gene: 6. There are 16 residues in the CDR3. The germline CDR1 and CDR2 sequences are KGHDR and SFDVKD. CDR3 nucleotides: TGTGCCACCAGTGACGGGACTAGCGGGAGGGCCCAGGAGCAGTACTTC. Protein: CATSDGTSGRAQEQYF.